Listed below are T cell receptor beta chains from one sample, sequenced in a study of blood T cell repertoires in COVID-19. Clones were read by immunoSEQ multiplex PCR, and TCRdb kept only the in-frame ones, dropping some. The sample contains around 130,000 clones, about four fifths of which appear only once. Specimen: peripheral blood. The receptors were gathered from a man in his forties with active or convalescent COVID-19. Each CDR3 is given with its conserved first and last residue. Fields, in order: V gene, D gene, J gene, clone size, CDR3 DNA, CDR3 protein. A D gene is named only where the DNA matches it firmly. Not every row has a clone size; where given, it reads once, few, many or a size class.

V: TRBV29-1
D: -
J: TRBJ1-1
size: -
DNA: TGCAGCGTTCGGGGGGATTGGGGGAACACTGAAGCTTTCTTT
CDR3: CSVRGDWGNTEAFF

V: TRBV7-2
D: -
J: TRBJ2-1
size: -
DNA: TGTGCCAGCAGCCTTCGGACAGCTTACAATGAGCAGTTCTTC
CDR3: CASSLRTAYNEQFF

V: TRBV5-1
D: TRBD1
J: TRBJ1-5
size: -
DNA: TGCGCCAGCAGCCTCGGGACAGATAGCAATCAGCCCCAGCATTTT
CDR3: CASSLGTDSNQPQHF

V: TRBV11-2
D: TRBD1
J: TRBJ2-7
size: -
DNA: TGTGCCAGCAGCACCTTCGCCGGGACAGGGGGCTACGAGCAGTACTTC
CDR3: CASSTFAGTGGYEQYF

V: TRBV29-1
D: -
J: TRBJ2-6
size: -
DNA: TGCAGCGTTGGGGTGCGGGGAGCTGGGGCCAACGTCCTGACTTTC
CDR3: CSVGVRGAGANVLTF

V: TRBV6-5
D: -
J: TRBJ1-2
size: -
DNA: TGTGCCAGCAGTTACGCCAGGAATGATGGCTACACCTTC
CDR3: CASSYARNDGYTF

V: TRBV6-2/TRBV6-3
D: TRBD2
J: TRBJ2-7
size: many
DNA: TGTGCCAGCAGTCGGGGGGGACTCACCAACGAGCAGTACTTC
CDR3: CASSRGGLTNEQYF

V: TRBV5-1
D: TRBD1
J: TRBJ1-2
size: -
DNA: TGCGCCAGCAGCCCGGGACAGGGCTATGGCTACACCTTC
CDR3: CASSPGQGYGYTF

V: TRBV6-6
D: TRBD2
J: TRBJ2-1
size: -
DNA: TGTGCCAGCAGTCCCAGGCGACTAGCGGGTTATTACAATGAGCAGTTCTTC
CDR3: CASSPRRLAGYYNEQFF

V: TRBV11-2
D: TRBD1
J: TRBJ2-2
size: -
DNA: TGTGCCAGCAGCTCAGTCCGGGACAGGGGTACCGGGGAGCTGTTTTTT
CDR3: CASSSVRDRGTGELFF

V: TRBV6-5
D: -
J: TRBJ1-1
size: few
DNA: TGTGCCAGCAGTTACGGAGCGGGTGAAGCTTTCTTT
CDR3: CASSYGAGEAFF

V: TRBV12-3/TRBV12-4
D: -
J: TRBJ2-1
size: -
DNA: TGTGCCACACACAGGGAGGGCGAGCAGTTCTTC
CDR3: CATHREGEQFF

V: TRBV5-1
D: -
J: TRBJ2-6
size: -
DNA: TGCGCCAGCCATCGAGGCCGGGACACCTACACTGGGGCCAACGTCCTGACTTTC
CDR3: CASHRGRDTYTGANVLTF

V: TRBV18
D: TRBD1
J: TRBJ2-7
size: once
DNA: TGTGCCAGCTCCCGGGACAGGGGACCAGATTACGAGCAGTACTTC
CDR3: CASSRDRGPDYEQYF

V: TRBV2
D: -
J: TRBJ1-2
size: -
DNA: TGTGCCAGCAGTGATAATACAGCTTCATATGGCTACACCTTC
CDR3: CASSDNTASYGYTF

V: TRBV14
D: TRBD1
J: TRBJ1-2
size: many
DNA: TGTGCCAGCAGCCCCGGGTACAGGGGAGGCTATGGCTACACCTTC
CDR3: CASSPGYRGGYGYTF

V: TRBV5-4
D: TRBD2
J: TRBJ2-1
size: -
DNA: TGTGCCAGCAGCTTGCCTAGCGGCTCCTACAATGAGCAGTTCTTC
CDR3: CASSLPSGSYNEQFF

V: TRBV4-1
D: -
J: TRBJ1-1
size: many
DNA: TGCGCCAGCAGCCGCCTTAAGCTCAGGGAACGCGACACTGAAGCTTTCTTT
CDR3: CASSRLKLRERDTEAFF

V: TRBV6-5
D: TRBD1
J: TRBJ1-5
size: -
DNA: TGTGCCAGCAGTTACTCGATAAACAGGGGGAAGCCCCAGCATTTT
CDR3: CASSYSINRGKPQHF

V: TRBV23-1
D: TRBD1
J: TRBJ2-5
size: -
DNA: TGCGCCAGCAGTCAACTGACAGGGGAAGAGACCCAGTACTTC
CDR3: CASSQLTGEETQYF

V: TRBV29-1
D: -
J: TRBJ1-2
size: -
DNA: TGCAGCGCGCTCAGGGATGGCCTCGGGCACTATGGCTACACCTTC
CDR3: CSALRDGLGHYGYTF

V: TRBV29-1
D: TRBD1
J: TRBJ1-2
size: -
DNA: TGCAGCGTTGGCCCCTTGACAGGGGGGTATGGCTACACCTTC
CDR3: CSVGPLTGGYGYTF

V: TRBV10-3
D: TRBD1
J: TRBJ2-5
size: -
DNA: TGTGCCATCAGTGAGTCGAAAGGGGGCGGCGAGACCCAGTACTTC
CDR3: CAISESKGGGETQYF

V: TRBV5-1
D: TRBD2
J: TRBJ2-5
size: -
DNA: TGCGCCAGCAGCCCCGGGACTAGGGAGACCCAGTACTTC
CDR3: CASSPGTRETQYF

V: TRBV5-1
D: -
J: TRBJ1-1
size: -
DNA: TGCGCCAGCAGCCCAGCGGGACCCATTGGAGGGAACACTGAAGCTTTCTTT
CDR3: CASSPAGPIGGNTEAFF

V: TRBV5-1
D: TRBD1
J: TRBJ1-1
size: -
DNA: TGCGCCAGCAGCTACGGGACAGGGGTCGTTCGGAACACTGAAGCTTTCTTT
CDR3: CASSYGTGVVRNTEAFF

V: TRBV4-2
D: -
J: TRBJ2-3
size: -
DNA: TGTGCCAGCAGCCAAGATCTAGGGGGAACCACAGATACGCAGTATTTT
CDR3: CASSQDLGGTTDTQYF

V: TRBV7-8
D: -
J: TRBJ1-1
size: few
DNA: TGTGCCAGCAGTTCCCTTGAGCGGGCGCGTCAAAACACTGAAGCTTTCTTT
CDR3: CASSSLERARQNTEAFF

V: TRBV5-1
D: -
J: TRBJ2-5
size: -
DNA: TGCGCCAGCAGCCAAGGACAGCGGCAAGAGACCCAGTACTTC
CDR3: CASSQGQRQETQYF

V: TRBV21-1
D: -
J: TRBJ1-2
size: -
DNA: TGTGCCAGCAGCAAAGACAGGGCCCATGGCTACACCTTC
CDR3: CASSKDRAHGYTF

V: TRBV11-2
D: -
J: TRBJ2-5
size: -
DNA: TGTGCCAGCAGCCCTCTGAGTTTTCAAGAGACCCAGTACTTC
CDR3: CASSPLSFQETQYF

V: TRBV5-4
D: -
J: TRBJ2-2
size: -
DNA: TGTGCCAGCAGCTCCAGGGGAATGAGTTCCGGGGAGCTGTTTTTT
CDR3: CASSSRGMSSGELFF

V: TRBV11-2
D: -
J: TRBJ2-1
size: -
DNA: TGTGCCAGCAGCTTAGTCCCTGCAGGCCGCAATGAGCAGTTCTTC
CDR3: CASSLVPAGRNEQFF

V: TRBV9
D: -
J: TRBJ2-2
size: -
DNA: TGTGCCAGCAGCGTTCAGGGGCTAACGAACACCGGGGAGCTGTTTTTT
CDR3: CASSVQGLTNTGELFF

V: TRBV6-1
D: TRBD1
J: TRBJ2-6
size: -
DNA: TGTGCCAGCAGTGAGGGGACAGGGTCATATAGGGGTGAGGCCAACGTCCTGACTTTC
CDR3: CASSEGTGSYRGEANVLTF

V: TRBV18
D: -
J: TRBJ2-3
size: -
DNA: TGTGCCAGCTCATCCCGGGACTCAGACACAGATACGCAGTATTTT
CDR3: CASSSRDSDTDTQYF

V: TRBV10-3
D: TRBD1
J: TRBJ1-6
size: -
DNA: TGTGCCATCAGGGCCGGACAGGGGGCATCCTATAATTCACCCCTCCACTTT
CDR3: CAIRAGQGASYNSPLHF

V: TRBV4-2
D: -
J: TRBJ1-5
size: -
DNA: TGTGCCAGCAGCCAAGAAACAGGCTTCCAGCCCCAGCATTTT
CDR3: CASSQETGFQPQHF

V: TRBV6-5
D: TRBD1
J: TRBJ2-3
size: -
DNA: TGTGCCAGCAGTTACTCGGGACAGTCCACAGATACGCAGTATTTT
CDR3: CASSYSGQSTDTQYF

V: TRBV7-2
D: -
J: TRBJ2-3
size: -
DNA: TGTGCCAGCAGCTTAGTTGGAGGGATGCCTCCCCGTGCAGATACGCAGTATTTT
CDR3: CASSLVGGMPPRADTQYF

V: TRBV4-1
D: TRBD1
J: TRBJ2-2
size: -
DNA: TGCGCCAGCAGCCCTCTTCCGGGACAGGGTTCCACCGGGGAGCTGTTTTTT
CDR3: CASSPLPGQGSTGELFF

V: TRBV6-5
D: -
J: TRBJ2-5
size: once
DNA: TGTGCCAGCGCCCGCACCGGCGGGAACCAAGAGACCCAGTACTTC
CDR3: CASARTGGNQETQYF

V: TRBV4-3
D: TRBD2
J: TRBJ2-7
size: -
DNA: TGCGCCAGCAGCGTCGGGACTAGCGGGGGATACGAGCAGTACTTC
CDR3: CASSVGTSGGYEQYF